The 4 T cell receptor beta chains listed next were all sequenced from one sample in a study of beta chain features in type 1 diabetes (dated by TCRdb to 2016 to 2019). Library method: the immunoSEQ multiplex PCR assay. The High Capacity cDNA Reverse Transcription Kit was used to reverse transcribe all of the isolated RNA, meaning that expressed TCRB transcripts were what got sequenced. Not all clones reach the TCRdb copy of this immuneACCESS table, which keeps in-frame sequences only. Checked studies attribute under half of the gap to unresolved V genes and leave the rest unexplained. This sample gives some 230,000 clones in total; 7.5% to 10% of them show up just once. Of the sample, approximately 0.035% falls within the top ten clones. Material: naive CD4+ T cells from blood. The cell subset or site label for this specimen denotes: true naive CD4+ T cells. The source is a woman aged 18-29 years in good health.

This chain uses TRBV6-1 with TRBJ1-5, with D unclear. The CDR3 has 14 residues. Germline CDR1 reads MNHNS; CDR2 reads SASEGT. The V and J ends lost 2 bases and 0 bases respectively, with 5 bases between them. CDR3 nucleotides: TGTGCCAGCAGTGAAATCTATAGCAATCAGCCCCAGCATTTT. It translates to CASSEIYSNQPQHF.

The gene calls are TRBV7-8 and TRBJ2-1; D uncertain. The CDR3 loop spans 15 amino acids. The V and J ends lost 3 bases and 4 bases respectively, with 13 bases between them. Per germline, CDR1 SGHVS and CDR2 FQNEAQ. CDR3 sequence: CASSFTSVFYNEQFF. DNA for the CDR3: TGTGCCAGCAGCTTTACATCAGTGTTTTACAATGAGCAGTTCTTC.

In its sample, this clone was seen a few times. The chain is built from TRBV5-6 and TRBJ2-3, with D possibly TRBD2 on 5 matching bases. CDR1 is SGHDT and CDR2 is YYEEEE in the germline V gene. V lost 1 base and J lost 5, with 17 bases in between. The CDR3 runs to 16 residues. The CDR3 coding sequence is TGTGCCAGCAGCTTGTTCACGCGGGCCGGTGGAGATACGCAGTATTTT. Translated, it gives CASSLFTRAGGDTQYF.

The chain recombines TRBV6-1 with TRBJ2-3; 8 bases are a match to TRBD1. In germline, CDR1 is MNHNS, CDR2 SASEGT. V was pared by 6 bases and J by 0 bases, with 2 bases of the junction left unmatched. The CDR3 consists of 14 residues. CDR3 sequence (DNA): TGTGCCAGCAGGGGGACAGGTAGCACAGATACGCAGTATTTT. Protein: CASRGTGSTDTQYF.